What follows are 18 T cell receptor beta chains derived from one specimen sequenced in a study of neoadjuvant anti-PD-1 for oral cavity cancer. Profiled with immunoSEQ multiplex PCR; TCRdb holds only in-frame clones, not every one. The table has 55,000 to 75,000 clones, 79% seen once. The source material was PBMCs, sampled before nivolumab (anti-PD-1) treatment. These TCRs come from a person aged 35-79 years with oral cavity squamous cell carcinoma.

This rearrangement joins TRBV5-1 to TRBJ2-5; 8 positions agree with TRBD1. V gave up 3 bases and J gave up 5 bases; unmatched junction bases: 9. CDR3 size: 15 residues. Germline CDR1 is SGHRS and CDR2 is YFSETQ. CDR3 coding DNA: TGCGCCAGCAGCTCCCCGACAGGGGAAGTGGAGACCCAGTACTTC. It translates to CASSSPTGEVETQYF.

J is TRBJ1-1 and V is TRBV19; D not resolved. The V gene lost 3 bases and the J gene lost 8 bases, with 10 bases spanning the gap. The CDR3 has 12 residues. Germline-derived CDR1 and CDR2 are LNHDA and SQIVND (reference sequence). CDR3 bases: TGTGCCAGTAGTATTACCCCCAGCGAAGCTTTCTTT. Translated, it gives CASSITPSEAFF.

CDR3 in DNA: TGTGCCAGCAGCTTGACGGGAAGCACAGATACGCAGTATTTT. Residues: CASSLTGSTDTQYF. This sequence joins TRBV5-4 and TRBJ2-3; a weak D match, TRBD2 (5 bases). Germline loops: CDR1 SGHNT, CDR2 YYREEE (reference sequence). CDR3 length: 14 residues. The ends were cut back, 1 base at V and 0 bases at J, with 6 bases in the middle. Filled out from reference TRBV5-4 and TRBJ2-3, the complete variable domain reads ETGVTQSPTHLIKTRGQQVTLRCSSQSGHNTVSWYQQALGQGPQFIFQYYREEENGRGNFPPRFSGLQFPNYSSELNVNALELDDSALYLCASSLTGSTDTQYFGPGTRLTVL.

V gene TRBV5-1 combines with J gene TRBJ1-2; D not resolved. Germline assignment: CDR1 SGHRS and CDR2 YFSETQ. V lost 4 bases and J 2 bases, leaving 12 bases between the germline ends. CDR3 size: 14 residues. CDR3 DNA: TGCGCCAGCAGCACCCCGGGAGGGAACTATGGCTACACCTTC. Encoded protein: CASSTPGGNYGYTF. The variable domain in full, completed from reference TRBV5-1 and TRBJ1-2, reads KAGVTQTPRYLIKTRGQQVTLSCSPISGHRSVSWYQQTPGQGLQFLFEYFSETQRNKGNFPGRFSGRQFSNSRSEMNVSTLELGDSALYLCASSTPGGNYGYTFGSGTRLTVV.

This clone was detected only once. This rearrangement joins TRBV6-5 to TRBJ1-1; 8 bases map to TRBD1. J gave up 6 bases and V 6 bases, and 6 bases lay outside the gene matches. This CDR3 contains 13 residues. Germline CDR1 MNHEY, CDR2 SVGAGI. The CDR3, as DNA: TGTGCCAGCAGACACCAGGGGGCCTCTGAAGCTTTCTTT. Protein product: CASRHQGASEAFF.

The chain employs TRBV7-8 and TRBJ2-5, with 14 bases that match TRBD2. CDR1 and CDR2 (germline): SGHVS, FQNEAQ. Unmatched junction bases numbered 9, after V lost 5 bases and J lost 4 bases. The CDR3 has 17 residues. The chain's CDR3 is CASSPTSGTSGRETQYF. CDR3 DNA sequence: TGTGCCAGCAGCCCGACTTCCGGGACTAGCGGGAGAGAGACCCAGTACTTC.

CDR3 DNA: TGTGCCAGCAGTCAAAAACAGGGGGCGCGAGAGCAGTACTTC. It specifies CASSQKQGAREQYF. The chain is built from TRBV28 and TRBJ2-7; 9 positions match TRBD1. The CDR3 is made up of 14 amino acids. The germline V gene encodes CDR1 MDHEN and CDR2 SYDVKM. Losses at the gene ends were 5 bases for V and 7 bases for J; bases not matched to a gene: 9.

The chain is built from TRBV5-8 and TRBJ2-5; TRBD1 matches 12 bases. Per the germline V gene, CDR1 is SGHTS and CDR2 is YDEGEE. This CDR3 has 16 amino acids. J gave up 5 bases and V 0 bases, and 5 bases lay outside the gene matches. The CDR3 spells CASSLGGQGARETQYF. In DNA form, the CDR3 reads TGTGCCAGCAGCTTGGGGGGACAGGGGGCACGGGAGACCCAGTACTTC.

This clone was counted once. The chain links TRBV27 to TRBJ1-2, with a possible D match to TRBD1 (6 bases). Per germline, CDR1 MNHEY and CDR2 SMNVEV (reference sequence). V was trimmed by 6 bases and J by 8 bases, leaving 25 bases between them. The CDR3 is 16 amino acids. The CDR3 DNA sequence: TGTGCCAGCAGCCCGAATCCGGGACAAGGTGTGTGGGGCTACACCTTC. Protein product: CASSPNPGQGVWGYTF.

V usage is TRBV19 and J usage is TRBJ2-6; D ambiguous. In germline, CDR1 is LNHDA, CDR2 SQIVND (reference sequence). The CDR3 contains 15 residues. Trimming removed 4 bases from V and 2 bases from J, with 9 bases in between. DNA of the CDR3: TGTGCCAGTAGTAGCAACAGTCCTGGGGCCAACGTCCTGACTTTC. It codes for CASSSNSPGANVLTF.

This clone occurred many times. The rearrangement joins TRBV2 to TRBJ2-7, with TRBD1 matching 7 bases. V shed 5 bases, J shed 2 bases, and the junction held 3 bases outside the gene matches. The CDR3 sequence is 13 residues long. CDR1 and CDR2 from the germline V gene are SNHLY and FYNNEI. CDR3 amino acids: CASSSQGAYEQYF. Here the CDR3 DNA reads TGTGCCAGCAGTTCCCAGGGGGCCTACGAGCAGTACTTC.

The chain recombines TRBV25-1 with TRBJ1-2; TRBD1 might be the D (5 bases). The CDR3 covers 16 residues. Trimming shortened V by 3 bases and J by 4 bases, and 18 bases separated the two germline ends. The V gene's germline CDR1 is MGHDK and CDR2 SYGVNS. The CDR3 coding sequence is TGTGCCAGCAGTGAGTCCTTCAAGGGGCAGACCTATGGCTACACCTTC. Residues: CASSESFKGQTYGYTF.

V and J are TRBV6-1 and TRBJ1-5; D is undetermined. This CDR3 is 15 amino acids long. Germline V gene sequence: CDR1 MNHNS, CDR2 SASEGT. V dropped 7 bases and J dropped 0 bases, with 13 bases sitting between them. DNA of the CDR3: TGTGCCAGCATTTTCACACCTAATAGCAATCAGCCCCAGCATTTT. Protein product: CASIFTPNSNQPQHF.

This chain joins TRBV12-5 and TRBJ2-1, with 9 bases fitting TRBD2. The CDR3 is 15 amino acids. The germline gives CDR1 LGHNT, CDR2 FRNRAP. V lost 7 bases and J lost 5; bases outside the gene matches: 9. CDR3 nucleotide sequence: TGTGCTAGTGCCCAGGGCGGGAGGGCTGACAATGAGCAGTTCTTC. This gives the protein CASAQGGRADNEQFF.

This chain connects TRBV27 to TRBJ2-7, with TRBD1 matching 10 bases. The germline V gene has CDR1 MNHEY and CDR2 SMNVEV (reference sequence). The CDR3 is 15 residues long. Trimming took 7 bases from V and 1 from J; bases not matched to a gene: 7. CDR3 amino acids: CASTLGGQGSYEQYF. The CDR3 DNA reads TGTGCCAGCACCCTGGGGGGACAGGGGTCCTACGAGCAGTACTTC.

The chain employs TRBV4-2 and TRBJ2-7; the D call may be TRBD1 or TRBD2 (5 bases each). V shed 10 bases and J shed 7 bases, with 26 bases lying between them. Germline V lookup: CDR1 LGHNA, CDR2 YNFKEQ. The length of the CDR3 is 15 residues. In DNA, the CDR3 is TGTGCCACCTCAACGGAGGAAGGGGTGGTATGGGAGCAGTACTTC. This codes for CATSTEEGVVWEQYF.

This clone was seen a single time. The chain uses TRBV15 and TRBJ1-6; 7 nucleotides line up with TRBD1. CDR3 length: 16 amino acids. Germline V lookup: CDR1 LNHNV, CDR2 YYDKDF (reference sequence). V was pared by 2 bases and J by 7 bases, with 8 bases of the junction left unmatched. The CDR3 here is CATSRMTGKGNSPLHF. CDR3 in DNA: TGTGCCACCAGCAGAATGACAGGGAAGGGGAATTCACCCCTCCACTTT.

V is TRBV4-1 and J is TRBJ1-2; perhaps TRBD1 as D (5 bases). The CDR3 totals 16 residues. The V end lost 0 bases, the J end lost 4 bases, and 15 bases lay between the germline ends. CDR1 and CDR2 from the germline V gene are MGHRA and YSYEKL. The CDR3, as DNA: TGCGCCAGCAGCCAAGATGGCCAGGGTGTAATCTATGGCTACACCTTC. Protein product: CASSQDGQGVIYGYTF.